Following are 5 T cell receptor beta chains from one sample sequenced in a study of T cells generated in artificial thymic organoids. Semi-nested PCR with reverse primers in the TRAC or TRBC constant regions amplified each chain separately. In TCRdb, the 5' RACE reads were re-called with MiXCR into one record per CDR3 protein. This table has 7,500 to 10,000 distinct CDR3 sequences, roughly 18% appearing once. Material for sequencing was naive CD8+ T cells from the thymus. The subset denotes: CD3+TCRalphabeta+CD8SP T cells; for blood, CD45RO-CCR7+ naive CD8+ T cells. The receptor source for this set is a human donor who gave cord blood stem cells for thymic organoid culture, a cardiac surgery patient who gave postnatal thymus, or a blood donor (not recorded which).

This clonotype is categorized as medium-sized. The rearrangement links TRBV6-5 to TRBJ1-2; D is undetermined. With 0 bases removed from V and 4 bases from J, the gap between germline ends came to 6 bases. In germline, CDR1 is MNHEY, CDR2 SVGAGI. CDR3 length: 13 amino acids. CDR3 sequence reads: CASSYSAGYGYTF. The CDR3, as DNA: TGTGCCAGCAGTTACTCGGCCGGCTATGGCTACACCTTC.

This clonotype was picked up many times. V and J are TRBV3-1 and TRBJ2-5; 10 bases line up with TRBD1. The germline V gene has CDR1 LGHDT and CDR2 YNNKEL (reference sequence). V lost 4 bases, J lost 4 bases, and 6 bases stayed unmatched. The CDR3 is 15 amino acids. This chain's CDR3 is CASSPRTGGGETQYF. The CDR3 bases are TGTGCCAGCAGCCCGAGGACAGGGGGAGGAGAGACCCAGTACTTC.

The CDR3 nucleotides read TGTGCCAGCTCAGTCCGGCGGTACCAAGAGACCCAGTACTTC. As protein: CASSVRRYQETQYF. The genes are TRBV18 and TRBJ2-5; D not certain. V lost 5 bases and J 0 bases, leaving 10 bases between the germline ends. From germline, CDR1 is KGHSH and CDR2 LQKENI. This CDR3 has 14 amino acids.

Judged by abundance, this clonotype is medium-sized. The chain links TRBV29-1 to TRBJ1-2; no reliable D call. From germline, CDR1 is SQVTM and CDR2 ANQGSEA. The length of the CDR3 is 12 residues. Deletions cut 0 bases from V and 0 bases from J, with 2 bases between. CDR3 coding DNA: TGCAGCGTTGAAGAAGCTAACTATGGCTACACCTTC. Its translation: CSVEEANYGYTF.

By share of the sample, this clonotype is medium-sized. The V gene is TRBV12-3 or TRBV12-4, the J gene TRBJ2-7, with TRBD2 matching over 9 bases. V lost 3 bases and J lost 4; bases outside the gene matches: 7. The CDR3 is made up of 15 amino acids. As DNA, the CDR3 is TGTGCCAGCAGTTTGGGGGCTAGCGGGGAATACGAGCAGTACTTC. Amino acid sequence: CASSLGASGEYEQYF.